A single sample is the source of the 27 T cell receptor beta chains below, sequenced in a study of beta chain features in type 1 diabetes (dated by TCRdb to between 2018 and 2020). The full study reports these points: A moderate but significant shortening of TCRB CDR3 length was observed in type 1 diabetes patients in all four CD4+ subsets.

For these receptors, no antigen is known. The method was the immunoSEQ multiplex PCR assay. All of the isolated RNA was reverse transcribed with the High Capacity cDNA Reverse Transcription Kit, so expressed TCRB transcripts were sequenced. TCRdb obtained this table from immuneACCESS and retained in-frame rearrangements with V and J assigned. These tables miss some clones; where compared with another copy, unresolved V genes account for less than half of the shortfall, and the remainder is unexplained. This sample comprises about 70,000 clones, nearly 50% of them detected only once. The top ten constitute around 0.72% of the sample. Sequencing input: central memory CD4+ T cells from blood. The receptor source for this set is a man younger than 40 with type 1 diabetes.

The chain carries TRBV6-6 and TRBJ2-7; possible D gene TRBD1, 7 bases. The V end was cut by 2 bases, the J end by 3 bases, with 11 bases between. The V gene's germline CDR1 is MNHNY and CDR2 SVGAGI (reference sequence). The CDR3 totals 14 residues. CDR3 coding DNA: TGTGCCAGCAGTTACGGCAGGGGGGTCTACGAGCAGTACTTC. Translation gives CASSYGRGVYEQYF.

This clone has a single count. The chain is built from TRBV29-1 and TRBJ2-7; perhaps TRBD1 as D (5 bases). There are 12 residues in the CDR3. Germline V gene sequence: CDR1 SQVTM, CDR2 ANQGSEA. V shed 4 bases and J shed 5 bases, with 12 bases lying between them. CDR3 region: CSVVAGIHEQYF. The CDR3 region has the DNA TGCAGCGTTGTCGCAGGGATCCACGAGCAGTACTTC.

This rearrangement joins TRBV5-1 to TRBJ2-1; 7 nucleotides agree with TRBD2. Germline V gene sequence: CDR1 SGHRS, CDR2 YFSETQ. This CDR3 is 15 amino acids long. J was trimmed by 5 bases and V by 0 bases; bases with no gene match: 5. The CDR3 nucleotides are TGCGCCAGCAGCTTGGATGGACTAGACCACAATGAGCAGTTCTTC. Translation: CASSLDGLDHNEQFF.

The rearrangement uses TRBV19 and TRBJ2-3; TRBD2 agrees at 15 bases. This CDR3 contains 18 residues. J was trimmed by 3 bases and V by 10 bases; bases with no gene match: 14. Germline V gene data show CDR1 as LNHDA and CDR2 as SQIVND (reference sequence). The CDR3 DNA reads TGTGCCACCTCCTGGACTAGCGGGGGGGCACGGACTACAGATACGCAGTATTTT. Amino acid sequence: CATSWTSGGARTTDTQYF.

The chain has TRBV27 and TRBJ1-6; 11 bases map to TRBD1. The CDR3 extends over 15 amino acids. Germline assignment: CDR1 MNHEY and CDR2 SMNVEV (reference sequence). V was clipped by 2 bases and J by 8 bases; unmatched bases: 2. In DNA, the CDR3 is TGTGCCAGCAGTTTAAAGGGACAGGGGGATTCACCCCTCCACTTT. This translates into CASSLKGQGDSPLHF.

The chain is built from TRBV10-3 and TRBJ2-5; a weak D match, TRBD2 (5 bases). Trimming stripped 3 bases from V and 4 bases from J, with 12 bases between. This CDR3 is built from 14 residues. CDR1 and CDR2 (germline): ENHRY, SYGVKD. CDR3 residues: CAISDGVAGETQYF. CDR3 nucleotide sequence: TGTGCCATCAGTGATGGGGTGGCGGGAGAGACCCAGTACTTC.

This clone showed up just a few times. This chain connects TRBV11-2 to TRBJ2-1, with TRBD1 identical over 9 bases. Trimming took 4 bases from V and 6 from J; bases not matched to a gene: 7. This CDR3 region has 15 residues. Germline assignment: CDR1 SGHAT and CDR2 FQNNGV. CDR3 loop: CASSSRDRDINEQFF. CDR3 nucleotides: TGTGCCAGCAGCTCCCGGGACAGGGATATCAATGAGCAGTTCTTC.

J is TRBJ1-4 and V is TRBV6-9; a weak D match, TRBD1 (5 bases). V shed 5 bases and J shed 0 bases, with 19 bases lying between them. Germline assignment: CDR1 MNHGY and CDR2 SVAAGI. The CDR3 contains 18 residues. CDR3 region: CASSQQGARWSTNEKLFF. CDR3 bases: TGTGCCAGCAGTCAGCAGGGCGCCCGATGGTCAACTAATGAAAAACTGTTTTTT.

The genes are TRBV6-5 and TRBJ1-4; TRBD1 agrees at 7 bases. In germline, CDR1 is MNHEY, CDR2 SVGAGI. Trimming took 3 bases from V and 5 from J; bases not matched to a gene: 3. The CDR3 contains 14 residues. The CDR3 spells CASSYNRGNEKLFF. The CDR3 DNA sequence: TGTGCCAGCAGTTATAACAGGGGAAATGAAAAACTGTTTTTT.

V gene TRBV30 combines with J gene TRBJ2-7; no reliable D call. The CDR3 covers 12 residues. Trimming left V 3 bases short and J 5 bases short, with 11 bases between. The germline CDR1 and CDR2 sequences are GTSNPN and SVGIG (reference sequence). CDR3 protein: CAWSLPPDEQYF. The CDR3 region has the DNA TGTGCCTGGAGCCTACCCCCCGACGAGCAGTACTTC.

This chain connects TRBV7-9 to TRBJ2-5; D is perhaps TRBD2 (5 bases). The CDR3 spans 13 residues. Germline CDR1 is SEHNR and CDR2 is FQNEAQ (reference sequence). V was pared by 4 bases and J by 5 bases, with 11 bases between. In DNA, the CDR3 is TGTGCCAGCAGCTCGGGATCTGGGGAGACCCAGTACTTC. It specifies CASSSGSGETQYF.

The chain joins TRBV10-3 to TRBJ2-3; 7 bases align to TRBD1. CDR1 and CDR2 (germline): ENHRY, SYGVKD. V lost 0 bases and J lost 4; bases outside the gene matches: 7. The CDR3 is 16 residues long. This CDR3 is CAISESGNRGPDTQYF. The CDR3 coding sequence is TGTGCCATCAGTGAGTCTGGAAACAGGGGCCCAGATACGCAGTATTTT.

This clone has just a few counts. The genes are TRBV11-2 and TRBJ2-5; 7 bases align to TRBD1. The CDR3 consists of 13 residues. Germline CDR1 SGHAT, CDR2 FQNNGV. V was pared by 5 bases and J by 2 bases, with 2 bases of the junction left unmatched. In DNA, the CDR3 is TGTGCCAGCAGCCTGGGACAGCAAGAGACCCAGTACTTC. Amino acids: CASSLGQQETQYF.

The gene calls are TRBV4-1 and TRBJ1-1; D is possibly TRBD1 (5 bases). The CDR3 covers 14 residues. V lost 0 bases to trimming and J lost 5 bases, with 10 bases between them. Germline V gene lookup returns CDR1 MGHRA and CDR2 YSYEKL. The CDR3 is CASSQDSGGTEAFF. The CDR3 DNA is TGCGCCAGCAGCCAAGACTCGGGGGGGACTGAAGCTTTCTTT.

This clone was detected many times. The chain carries TRBV10-3 and TRBJ1-1; TRBD1 matches 9 bases. V lost 10 bases to trimming and J lost 2 bases; unmatched junction nucleotides: 5. This CDR3 contains 13 residues. The germline V gene encodes CDR1 ENHRY and CDR2 SYGVKD. The CDR3: CATLDRGNTEAFF. The CDR3 DNA reads TGTGCCACTCTGGACAGGGGCAACACTGAAGCTTTCTTT.

The rearrangement links TRBV4-2 to TRBJ1-1; 7 bases map to TRBD1. Germline assignment: CDR1 LGHNA and CDR2 YNFKEQ. Germline trimming cut 6 bases from V and 5 bases from J; bases unmatched to any gene: 12. CDR3 length: 15 amino acids. The CDR3 bases are TGTGCCAGCAGTCATCCGGGACAGCCTGAGACTGAAGCTTTCTTT. This codes for CASSHPGQPETEAFF.

The V call is TRBV6-1, the J call TRBJ2-7; TRBD1 matches at 7 bases. Germline loops: CDR1 MNHNS, CDR2 SASEGT. J was trimmed by 7 bases and V by 6 bases; bases with no gene match: 15. The CDR3 sequence is 15 residues long. CDR3 sequence: CASRRGEGAFGEQYF. CDR3 sequence (DNA): TGTGCCAGCAGGAGGGGAGAGGGGGCGTTTGGAGAGCAGTACTTC.

This clone was detected only a few times. V gene TRBV19 combines with J gene TRBJ2-1; 13 bases align to TRBD2. The CDR3 has 16 amino acids. Germline-derived CDR1 and CDR2 are LNHDA and SQIVND (reference sequence). J was trimmed by 5 bases and V by 6 bases; bases with no gene match: 7. CDR3 sequence (DNA): TGTGCCAGTAGCCGACTAGCGGGAGGAAGGGACAATGAGCAGTTCTTC. Amino acids: CASSRLAGGRDNEQFF.

This chain links TRBV7-9 with TRBJ1-1; D gene unclear. V lost 1 base, J lost 0 bases, and 9 bases lay in between. The length of the CDR3 is 15 residues. Per the germline V gene, CDR1 is SEHNR and CDR2 is FQNEAQ (reference sequence). The CDR3 loop is CASSLGQSLNTEAFF. CDR3 nucleotide sequence: TGTGCCAGCAGCTTAGGGCAGTCACTGAACACTGAAGCTTTCTTT.

CDR3 loop: CASSYGATINEKLFF. As DNA, the CDR3 is TGTGCCAGCAGCTATGGGGCCACGATTAATGAAAAACTGTTTTTT. This rearrangement joins TRBV5-6 to TRBJ1-4; D perhaps matches TRBD1 (5 bases). The germline V gene encodes CDR1 SGHDT and CDR2 YYEEEE. Trimming cost V 3 bases and J 4 bases, with 13 bases left between them. This CDR3 has 15 residues. Based on the CDR3 plus reference TRBV5-6 and TRBJ1-4, the full variable domain is DAGVTQSPTHLIKTRGQQVTLRCSPKSGHDTVSWYQQALGQGPQFIFQYYEEEERQRGNFPDRFSGHQFPNYSSELNVNALLLGDSALYLCASSYGATINEKLFFGSGTQLSVL.

This clone was found once. The V call is TRBV19, the J call TRBJ2-6, with D maybe TRBD1 (7 bases). CDR3 size: 19 residues. Trimming pared 5 bases from V and 3 bases from J, leaving 23 bases between. Per the germline V gene, CDR1 is LNHDA and CDR2 is SQIVND (reference sequence). CDR3 in amino acids: CASSPGGGGSGNGANVLTF. Written as DNA, the CDR3 is TGTGCCAGTAGTCCCGGCGGAGGGGGCAGCGGAAATGGGGCCAACGTCCTGACTTTC.

In regard to this clone: In the same sample, other DNA sequences code for this CDR3. The chain combines TRBV30 with TRBJ1-1; 7 nucleotides agree with TRBD1. Germline loops: CDR1 GTSNPN, CDR2 SVGIG (reference sequence). V shed 2 bases, J shed 1 base, and the junction held 1 base outside the gene matches. The CDR3 loop spans 13 amino acids. In DNA form, the CDR3 reads TGTGCCTGGAGTCAGGGGGGGAACACTGAAGCTTTCTTT. It is translated as CAWSQGGNTEAFF.

The chain carries TRBV30 and TRBJ1-1, with unresolved D. CDR3 length equals 14 residues. The germline V and J ends were trimmed by 0 bases and 4 bases, with 12 bases remaining between them. Germline CDR1 and CDR2: GTSNPN and SVGIG (reference sequence). This CDR3 reads CAWSVQPRSTEAFF. CDR3 bases: TGTGCCTGGAGTGTACAGCCGAGAAGCACTGAAGCTTTCTTT.

This sequence joins TRBV7-2 and TRBJ2-5; D is ambiguous. CDR3 length: 14 residues. V lost 1 base to trimming and J lost 7 bases, with 13 bases between them. Germline loops: CDR1 SGHTA, CDR2 FQGNSA. The CDR3 loop reads CASSLGSSPGTQYF. Written as DNA, the CDR3 is TGTGCCAGCAGCTTAGGGAGTTCCCCCGGGACCCAGTACTTC.

The chain combines TRBV4-1 with TRBJ1-2; 7 bases are a match to TRBD1. V shed 1 base, J shed 0 bases, and the junction held 5 bases outside the gene matches. In germline, CDR1 is MGHRA, CDR2 YSYEKL. The CDR3 is 16 amino acids. CDR3 in DNA: TGCGCCAGCAGCCAAGCCGGACAGGCGTCTAACTATGGCTACACCTTC. Translated, it gives CASSQAGQASNYGYTF.

This clone showed up just a few times. The chain uses TRBV4-1 and TRBJ1-1, with a tentative D call TRBD1 (5 bases). The CDR3 runs 17 residues. Per germline, CDR1 MGHRA and CDR2 YSYEKL. Trimming pared 5 bases from V and 1 base from J, leaving 20 bases between. The CDR3 DNA follows: TGCGCCAGCAGCTCACACTCAGGGATCTCACCGAACACTGAAGCTTTCTTT. It specifies CASSSHSGISPNTEAFF.

The gene calls are TRBV11-2 and TRBJ2-2, with 8 positions matching TRBD1. The CDR3 loop spans 13 amino acids. V lost 4 bases, J lost 7 bases, and 2 bases stayed unmatched. CDR1 SGHAT and CDR2 FQNNGV come from the germline V gene. The CDR3 spells CASSWTGNGELFF. DNA for the CDR3: TGTGCCAGCAGCTGGACAGGGAACGGGGAGCTGTTTTTT.